This TCR beta chain originates from a study of shared clonotypes between healthy human individuals (dated by TCRdb to 2019 to 2021). A note on the overall study: A couple of women and three men aged 18 to 49 years were included in the cohort. For each donor, CD4 naive and CD4 memory were each given three plates, CD8 naive was given two plates, and CD8 memory was given one plate. To estimate repertoire size and how much clonotypes are shared between individuals, the study performed deep sequencing of blood TCR repertoires from a handful of healthy adults. Libraries were prepared and TCR repertoires were sequenced by different laboratories using diverse techniques, in order to increase sequencing depth and limit assay-specific biases. Per donor, leukapheresis produced somewhere between about 0.85 and 9.5 billion PBMCs.

CD8 naive samples were obtained by positive selection for CCR7 among CD45RO-negative cells, yielding a CD45RA+CCR7+ population from which TemRA cells were excluded. Donors were healthy HIV-negative adults with no recently reported acute infections or vaccinations. Only Caucasian adults living in Nashville, Tennessee, USA were represented among the donors. After blood collection by leukapheresis, PBMCs were isolated using Ficoll-Histopaque density gradient centrifugation and then cryopreserved in the vapor phase of liquid nitrogen. Purity and quantity of every magnetically sorted T cell population were checked by analytical flow cytometry. From each sorted fraction, genomic DNA was isolated and quantified by UV absorbance on a Nanodrop 2000c. The junction carries 15 bases between V and J, which are trimmed by 1 base and 6 bases respectively. There are 16 amino acids in the CDR3, from cysteine to phenylalanine inclusive. Here the CDR3 DNA is all that survives: 48 bases in frame from base 1. Taken from the germline V gene, the CDR1 and CDR2 loops are MGHRA and YSYEKL.

The paper as a whole reports these results and caveats: Because the study included only a small number of donors, the genetic and exposure-history diversity represented was limited. About 5% of naive CD4, approximately 3.7% of naive CD8, roughly 2.4% of memory CD4, and about 0.4% of memory CD8 clonotypes were shared across a few donors. Sampling was restricted to blood, and TCR repertoires in tissue are likely to differ from TCR repertoires in blood. Even with the large sequencing depth, rarefaction of the sorted-subset datasets indicated that sequencing was incomplete. Pairwise subsampling led to the expectation that sequencing depth would affect the degree of clonotype sharing among donors. Clonotypes shared by all four sorted-subset donors showed higher generation probabilities than non-shared clonotypes. Larger estimated clonotype richness was generally found for naive subsets than for memory subsets.

Remarks on this clone: Its antigen remains undetermined. No base quality information exists; no much larger clone differs at one position.

Using the deep immunoSEQ assay, TCR CDR3 regions were amplified from genomic DNA by multiplex PCR. For each cell subset, the extracted genomic DNA was distributed evenly across all wells of several immunoSEQ 96-well plates, and each plate served as one replicate. For sorted subsets, each replicate PCR was loaded with 200 ng genomic DNA, equivalent to 30,000 or so T cell genomes. Purified libraries were quantified with a Qubit 3.0 fluorometer, sized on a Bioanalyzer 2100, and re-quantified with the KAPA Library Quantification kit. Every immunoSEQ 96-well plate was sequenced on a dedicated single-read 150-cycle Illumina NextSeq 550 flow cell. In the source study's methods: The immunoSEQ output contained only junctional sequences without quality scores, so filtering could not match that applied to full-length reads. Sequences were annotated with PyIR, a Python wrapper for IgBLAST v1.9, and V/J genes and CDR3 were assigned using IMGT germline references. Reads were filtered out if the reads had weak V/J assignments (E-value above 1e-6), no CDR3, stop codons, out-of-frame junctions, or ambiguous translated residues. V3J clonotypes were defined as sequences sharing an identical inferred V gene, J gene, and CDR3 amino acid sequence. Percentage overlap between repertoires was computed as shared unique clonotypes divided by the size of the smaller repertoire. RTK rarefaction, the Chao1 estimator, and Recon v2.1 estimates of unobserved clonotypes were used to assess repertoire richness. Generation probabilities for all TCRbeta clonotypes obtained by the gDNA method from a handful of donors were computed using OLGA. Imported from immuneACCESS, the table was reduced by TCRdb to in-frame sequences with V and J called. These copies leave out some clones; in studies compared against another copy, an unresolved V gene accounts for under half, and the cause of the remainder is not known. From that table come the V and J calls and clone size; the DNA was used to work out D and trimming. This sample has 450,000 to 700,000 clones in its table, and around 95% of those were observed once. The top ten clonotypes cover 0.11% of the sample.

This clonotype originated in a woman aged 25 to 39 in good health. Material for sequencing was naive CD8+ T cells sorted from blood. Taken with the paper, the label for cell subset or site translates to: CD45RA+CCR7+. Recombination joined TRBV4-1 with TRBJ1-4; the D gene is possibly TRBD1, with 5 bases matching. The CDR3 here reads CASSQAPGTADEKLFF. The sequenced DNA is TGCGCCAGCAGCCAAGCCCCCGGGACCGCGGATGAAAAACTGTTTTTT.